This T cell receptor (beta chain) is from a study of PD-L1 blockade in urothelial cancer. The overall study: Of prior chemotherapy regimens, patients had received between 0 and 3. Blood was analyzed 3 weeks (second dose) and 6 weeks after treatment start. General study findings and limits: At 3 weeks on treatment, tumor-associated clones expanded more with durable benefit.

The time point denotes: peripheral blood 6 weeks after treatment start. The length of the CDR3 is 17 residues. Germline V gives CDR1 SGHTA, CDR2 FQGNSA. V was clipped by 4 bases and J by 0 bases, with 16 bases between them. Assay: immunoSEQ multiplex PCR; the TCRdb copy retains only in-frame clones and omits some. This table has around 62,000 clones, roughly 86% appearing once. This clone was seen a few times. The antigen remains unidentified. The rearrangement links TRBV7-2 to TRBJ1-3, with no clear D. The sample consisted of PBMCs, taken around atezolizumab (anti-PD-L1) treatment. This clonotype was sampled from a man between 60 and 75 years old with urothelial cancer. CDR3 nucleotide sequence: TGTGCCAGCAGCTCCGGCGTGTGGAGGGACTCTGGAAACACCATATATTTT. It encodes CASSSGVWRDSGNTIYF.